This TCR beta chain came from a study of OX40 agonist ivuxolimab in advanced cancers. Overall study: The diagnoses of dose-escalation patients were hepatocellular carcinoma, melanoma, renal cell or head and neck cancer.

Per the germline V gene, CDR1 is SGDLS and CDR2 is YYNGEE. The length of the CDR3 is 15 residues. Losses at the gene ends were 4 bases for V and 6 bases for J; bases not matched to a gene: 9. This table comes from immunoSEQ multiplex PCR, and its TCRdb copy is limited to in-frame clones, with some not included. Here the sample spans about 62,000 clones, 60% to 85% being singletons. The chain recombines TRBV9 with TRBJ2-7; TRBD2 matches at 11 bases. Sequences were derived from CD4+ or CD8+ T cells sorted from blood, sampled in a trial of the OX40 agonist ivuxolimab. The receptor was derived from an adult with an advanced solid tumor such as melanoma, head and neck, liver or kidney cancer. CDR3 loop: CASSLTSGSGPEQYF. CDR3 in DNA: TGTGCCAGCAGCCTTACTAGCGGGAGTGGTCCCGAGCAGTACTTC.